The following is a T cell receptor beta chain sequence with its context. Its antigen is unidentified. Clones were read by immunoSEQ multiplex PCR, and TCRdb kept only the in-frame ones, dropping some. The sample carries about 160,000 clones, 80% to 95% recorded once. These data are taken from a study of T cell responses to AZD1222 COVID-19 vaccine. Study-level results: No day 14 peak samples; only post-peak repertoires were characterized. Two AZD1222 administrations were followed by greater Spike-specific TCR breadth and depth.

Material: peripheral blood, obtained 28 days after the second AZD1222 dose. The sequence was obtained from an adult who received the AZD1222 COVID-19 vaccine.

The CDR3: CASSSVWEYYNEQFF. DNA of the CDR3: TGCGCCAGCAGCTCCGTTTGGGAGTACTACAATGAGCAGTTCTTC. This chain connects TRBV5-1 to TRBJ2-1, with D maybe TRBD2 (5 bases). CDR3 length: 15 residues. In germline, CDR1 is SGHRS, CDR2 YFSETQ. With 3 bases removed from V and 3 bases from J, the gap between germline ends came to 13 bases. The whole variable domain, remainder taken from reference TRBV5-1 and TRBJ2-1, is KAGVTQTPRYLIKTRGQQVTLSCSPISGHRSVSWYQQTPGQGLQFLFEYFSETQRNKGNFPGRFSGRQFSNSRSEMNVSTLELGDSALYLCASSSVWEYYNEQFFGPGTRLTVL.